The following is a T cell receptor (beta chain) sequence with its context. The antigen remains unidentified. Regarding treatment: roughly 10-day PBMC culture with coronavirus spike peptide pools or control peptides (ViraFEST assay). PCR-confirmed positives ranged from March to December 2020, preceding US Alpha, Beta and Delta variants. The Oncomine TCR Beta short-read assay was applied to DNA of cultured CD4+ T cells. MiXCR, run by TCRdb on the PCR reads, gives a single entry per CDR3 protein. The sample gives approximately 9,600 distinct CDR3 sequences, 30% of which show up once; about 9.8% is in the top ten. This sample was included in a study of vaccination and CD4 T cells after COVID-19. Trimming removed 2 bases at V and 7 bases at J, with 8 bases between. Germline CDR1 MDHEN, CDR2 SYDVKM. The CDR3 consists of 12 residues. The study's findings and limits: Among those convalescent, a median about 85% of reactive clones emerged solely post-vaccination.

The rearrangement links TRBV28 to TRBJ1-2; no reliable D call. Sequences were derived from CD4+ T cells from blood, cultured in vitro, sampled after SARS-CoV-2 vaccination. This TCR was sampled from a human donor who had recovered from COVID-19. The CDR3: CASSLGVSGYTF. The CDR3 region has the DNA TGTGCCAGCAGTTTAGGGGTCTCTGGCTACACCTTC.